These 10 T cell receptor beta chains originate from one sample sequenced in a study of tumor and adjacent non-tumor tissue in lung cancer. This sample's RNA came from whole unsorted tissue. The normal lung tissue was taken more than 3 cm from the tumor edge. Three rounds of nested PCR, following a modified ARM-PCR protocol, produced the TCRbeta library. Each CDR3 protein gets one entry after TCRdb re-called the multiplex PCR reads with MiXCR. The sample includes about 110,000 distinct CDR3 sequences, about 64% seen only once; the top ten take 15% to 20%. The sequenced sample consisted of distant non-tumor lung tissue. The receptors shown here come from a man aged 60-69 years with non-small cell lung cancer.

This clonotype was found a few times. A much larger clone lies one base from this, so it may be a read error. The chain joins TRBV11-2 to TRBJ1-2; TRBD1 aligns across 7 bases. CDR1 and CDR2 from the germline V gene are SGHAT and FQNNGV. The CDR3 is 15 amino acids. The CDR3: CVSSLGGRQGKGYTF. As DNA, the CDR3 is TGTGTCAGCAGCTTAGGGGGGCGACAGGGTAAAGGCTACACCTTC.

The table lists this clonotype with a few counts. The gene calls are TRBV20-1 and TRBJ2-7, with D possibly being TRBD1 (6 bases). The CDR3 is 15 amino acids. Trimming stripped 5 bases from V and 6 bases from J, with 23 bases between. Germline CDR1 DFQATT, CDR2 SNEGSKA (reference sequence). The CDR3 reads CSAFPGIGGITEQYF. DNA for the CDR3: TGCAGTGCTTTCCCCGGGATAGGGGGAATTACCGAGCAGTACTTC.

This chain uses TRBV2 with TRBJ2-1, with 9 nucleotides matching TRBD1. There are 17 residues in the CDR3. V lost 5 bases, J lost 5 bases, and 13 bases stayed unmatched. Germline CDR1 SNHLY, CDR2 FYNNEI. CDR3 protein: CASSHSTDRGMDNEQFF. Written as DNA, the CDR3 is TGTGCCAGCAGTCACTCTACGGACAGGGGTATGGACAATGAGCAGTTCTTC. The variable domain in full, completed from reference TRBV2 and TRBJ2-1, reads EPEVTQTPSHQVTQMGQEVILRCVPISNHLYFYWYRQILGQKVEFLVSFYNNEISEKSEIFDDQFSVERPDGSNFTLKIRSTKLEDSAMYFCASSHSTDRGMDNEQFFGPGTRLTVL.

The rearrangement links TRBV29-1 to TRBJ2-7; D remains unclear. The CDR3 is made up of 13 amino acids. V was trimmed by 5 bases and J by 6 bases, leaving 17 bases between them. Germline V lookup: CDR1 SQVTM, CDR2 ANQGSEA. Here the CDR3 DNA reads TGCAGCGTTTACTTATCACATACCTGCGAGCAGTACTTC. Protein sequence: CSVYLSHTCEQYF.

This clonotype was observed many times. The chain recombines TRBV11-1 with TRBJ2-3; the match to TRBD2 covers 8 bases. The length of the CDR3 is 16 residues. Unmatched junction bases numbered 6, after V lost 1 base and J lost 3 bases. The germline V gene encodes CDR1 SGHAT and CDR2 FQDESV (reference sequence). The CDR3 protein is CASSLDTAGGTDTQYF. The CDR3 DNA reads as TGTGCCAGCAGCTTAGATACGGCGGGAGGAACAGATACGCAGTATTTT.

Concerning this clonotype itself: It is likely a read error, because the conserved phenylalanine at the end of the CDR3 is missing. This chain uses TRBV12-3 or TRBV12-4 with TRBJ1-2; D might be TRBD1 (5 bases). The V end was cut by 5 bases, the J end by 5 bases, with 15 bases between. CDR3 length: 14 amino acids. CDR3 bases: TGTGCCAGCAGTACCAGTACAGGCGCGTATGGCTACACCTCC. This codes for CASSTSTGAYGYTS.

Worth noting for this clonotype: A much more abundant neighbour one base away suggests this may be a read error. This chain links TRBV7-9 with TRBJ1-1, with D uncertain. Germline-derived CDR1 and CDR2 are SEHNR and FQNEAQ (reference sequence). The CDR3 contains 14 residues. This CDR3 is CVSSLSAGNTEAFF. CDR3 DNA sequence: TGTGTCAGCAGCTTATCGGCGGGGAACACTGAAGCTTTCTTT.

Worth noting for this clonotype: At one boundary the junction diverges from the germline segment, which might be a read error. The chain couples TRBV4-1 to TRBJ2-5; no clear D. The CDR3 has 15 amino acids. From germline, CDR1 is MGHRA and CDR2 YSYEKL. This CDR3 reads CAISQEAVDQETKYF. The CDR3 DNA reads as TGCGCCATCAGCCAAGAAGCAGTAGATCAAGAGACCAAGTACTTC.

This clonotype showed up many times. The V and J genes are TRBV5-1 and TRBJ1-5; D is possibly TRBD1 (5 bases). The ends were cut back, 0 bases at V and 6 bases at J, with 7 bases in the middle. CDR3 size: 13 residues. CDR1 is SGHRS, CDR2 YFSETQ, per germline. This chain's CDR3 is CASSLGGGQPQHF. The CDR3, as DNA: TGCGCCAGCAGCTTGGGGGGGGGTCAGCCCCAGCATTTT.

As concerns this clonotype: The junction does not match germline at one end; this may be a read error. The chain uses TRBV11-1 and TRBJ2-5, with D perhaps TRBD1 (6 bases). This CDR3 has 14 residues. The germline V gene has CDR1 SGHAT and CDR2 FQDESV (reference sequence). Here the CDR3 DNA reads TGTGCCAACAGCTACCAGAGGGGAACAGGGACCCAATACTTC. Translated: CANSYQRGTGTQYF.